These T cell receptor beta chains were read from a single sample in a study of memory CD4+ T cells and cytomegalovirus serostatus. Repertoires were generated with immunoSEQ multiplex PCR, while TCRdb's copy carries only in-frame clones and drops some. Altogether just under 65,000 clones are present, roughly four fifths being singletons, with the ten largest covering 0.75% to 0.9%. Sequenced material: memory CD4+ T cells from blood. The receptors shown here come from an adult in good health and CMV-seronegative. Each CDR3 is given with its conserved first and last residue. Only part of the rows carry a size: once, few, many, or a class if the clone is expanded.

j_call	v_call	clone_size	cdr3_aa
TRBJ2-2	TRBV29-1	.	CSVSGFGTGELFF
TRBJ1-1	TRBV5-1	.	CASSLDPQGRGTEAFF
TRBJ2-7	TRBV2	few	CASSERRTYEQYF
TRBJ2-2	TRBV5-1	.	CASSLGQGSGELFF
TRBJ1-5	TRBV19	.	CASRIDRAQHF
TRBJ1-5	TRBV4-1	.	CASSQPGTLLGQPQHF
TRBJ2-1	TRBV5-1	.	CASTTGGASNEQFF
TRBJ1-2	TRBV5-8	.	CASSPDRSYGYTF
TRBJ1-1	TRBV18	.	CASSPGHGSTEAFF
TRBJ1-4	TRBV19	.	CASSRNQGADEKLFF
TRBJ1-5	TRBV2	.	CASSALRDNQPQHF
TRBJ1-6	TRBV4-2	few	CASSQDRFQGGDSPLHF
TRBJ2-7	TRBV6-5	.	CASRDIFSYEQYF
TRBJ2-1	TRBV10-1	.	CASSKSILSGSSYNEQFF
TRBJ1-3	TRBV7-6	.	CASSQSVAAFSGNTIYF
TRBJ1-5	TRBV21-1	few	CASSIKVQSNQPQHF
TRBJ2-1	TRBV7-2	.	CASSLGQGFYNEQFF
TRBJ1-5	TRBV19	.	CASSFSNQPQHF
TRBJ1-6	TRBV5-6	.	CASSLRGPQSIYDSPLHF
TRBJ1-1	TRBV18	.	CASSPVAGGMAFF
TRBJ1-2	TRBV5-6	.	CASSSRNRGYTF
TRBJ2-7	TRBV28	.	CASTVDGQIHEQYF
TRBJ1-1	TRBV5-1	.	CASSLNMGTEAFF
TRBJ2-6	TRBV7-2	.	CASSLVLLALGANVLTF
TRBJ2-7	TRBV30	.	CAWSGAGRYEQYF
TRBJ1-1	TRBV25-1	.	CASRVGGNTEAFF
TRBJ1-5	TRBV18	.	CASSRRPGTGYDSNQPQHF
TRBJ1-2	TRBV28	.	CASRLGQLYGYTF
TRBJ2-1	TRBV9	.	CASSVARRGGRADNEQFF
TRBJ1-4	TRBV5-4	.	CASSFSGTGGEKLFF
TRBJ1-2	TRBV18	.	CASSPRIEGTRDDTF
TRBJ1-2	TRBV6-5	.	CASRRGTEHGYTF
TRBJ1-1	TRBV30	.	CAWSYGPMNTEAFF
TRBJ1-5	TRBV11-2	.	CASSLKGGHQPQHF
TRBJ2-4	TRBV28	once	CASSFGGTNIQYF
TRBJ2-7	TRBV2	once	CASSGGYEQYF
TRBJ2-7	TRBV7-9	few	CASSLDYREQYF
TRBJ1-5	TRBV19	.	CASSGQVHNQPQHF
TRBJ2-2	TRBV19	.	CASRGRDTGELFF
TRBJ1-1	TRBV11-1	.	CASSRTENTEAFF
TRBJ1-5	TRBV15	.	CATSRAGGRAPQHF
TRBJ1-2	TRBV27	.	CASSLTVRVGDYGYTF
TRBJ2-1	TRBV20-1	.	CSASGNNEQFF
TRBJ2-7	TRBV11-2	.	CASSLQTSGSPFYF
TRBJ2-4	TRBV5-1	few	CASSSRTGGLGDIQYF
TRBJ1-4	TRBV5-1	.	CASSLKGAREKLFF
TRBJ2-3	TRBV25-1	.	CASSVSTDTQYF
TRBJ1-1	TRBV7-8	.	CASSPQAGRRTEAFF
TRBJ2-5	TRBV12-5	.	CASGPGTSGGFQETQYF
TRBJ2-7	TRBV12-2	.	CASRPSGQGLREQYF
TRBJ2-5	TRBV6-1	.	CASLRLAGVETQYF
TRBJ1-1	TRBV30	few	CAGGLNTEAFF
TRBJ2-7	TRBV4-2	.	CASSPRAQSSYEQYF
TRBJ2-2	TRBV19	.	CASSIGLTGELFF
TRBJ1-2	TRBV6-4	.	CASSDSGEPSYGYTF
TRBJ2-7	TRBV6-5	.	CASSYSSQRGLYEQYF
TRBJ1-2	TRBV7-2	.	CASSPGQPNGYTF